The 25 T cell receptor beta chains presented below share a single source sample, sequenced in a study of shared clonotypes between healthy human individuals. The repertoire was sequenced with immunoSEQ multiplex PCR; TCRdb's copy has only in-frame clones and lacks some. In the table there are nearly 2 million clones, about 95% of which are singletons. It was CD45RO-negative cells, positively selected for CCR7, that made up naive CD8 cells, with terminally differentiated effector memory CD45RA+ cells excluded. The sample was naive CD8+ T cells sorted from blood. All receptors come from a man aged 18 to 35 in good health.

This sequence joins TRBV7-2 and TRBJ1-1, with D tentatively TRBD1 (6 bases). The CDR3 is made up of 17 amino acids. The V end lost 5 bases, the J end lost 1 base, and 20 bases lay between the germline ends. CDR1 is SGHTA, CDR2 FQGNSA, per germline. The CDR3 here is CASSLTPQGLKNTEAFF. The CDR3 DNA is TGTGCCAGCAGCCTAACTCCACAGGGATTGAAGAACACTGAAGCTTTCTTT.

This sequence joins TRBV29-1 and TRBJ2-1; a weak D match, TRBD2 (5 bases). From germline, CDR1 is SQVTM and CDR2 ANQGSEA. This CDR3 is 16 amino acids long. V was pared by 6 bases and J by 6 bases, with 24 bases between. The CDR3 spells CSVWASTSRGPNEQFF. The CDR3 DNA sequence: TGCAGCGTGTGGGCCTCGACGTCTAGAGGGCCCAATGAGCAGTTCTTC.

The rearrangement links TRBV7-9 to TRBJ1-5; D remains ambiguous. CDR1 and CDR2 from the germline V gene are SEHNR and FQNEAQ (reference sequence). The CDR3 is made up of 15 amino acids. Trimming took 4 bases from V and 0 from J, leaving 10 bases between them. CDR3 sequence (DNA): TGTGCCAGCAGCTCGGATGAATTTAGCAATCAGCCCCAGCATTTT. Amino acids: CASSSDEFSNQPQHF.

The rearrangement uses TRBV5-6 and TRBJ1-1, with TRBD1 as a possible D gene (5 bases). The CDR3 contains 16 residues. The germline V gene has CDR1 SGHDT and CDR2 YYEEEE. V gave up 1 base and J gave up 3 bases, with 16 bases separating them. CDR3 sequence reads: CASSLRSEGMDTEAFF. Here the CDR3 DNA reads TGTGCCAGCAGCTTGCGTTCCGAGGGGATGGACACTGAAGCTTTCTTT.

The chain employs TRBV28 and TRBJ1-3; tentatively, D is TRBD1 (5 bases). The CDR3 is made up of 15 amino acids. V lost 6 bases and J 0 bases, leaving 12 bases between the germline ends. Germline V gene lookup returns CDR1 MDHEN and CDR2 SYDVKM. The CDR3, as DNA: TGTGCCAGCAGAAGGGACCTAAGCTCTGGAAACACCATATATTTT. Its translation: CASRRDLSSGNTIYF. The full variable domain, its missing parts supplied by reference TRBV28 and TRBJ1-3, is DVKVTQSSRYLVKRTGEKVFLECVQDMDHENMFWYRQDPGLGLRLIYFSYDVKMKEKGDIPEGYSVSREKKERFSLILESASTNQTSMYLCASRRDLSSGNTIYFGEGSWLTVV.

The rearrangement links TRBV7-9 to TRBJ2-3; a weak D match, TRBD2 (6 bases). Trimming took off 5 bases at V and 6 bases at J, with 15 bases between the two ends. CDR1 SEHNR and CDR2 FQNEAQ come from the germline V gene (reference sequence). The CDR3 consists of 14 residues. CDR3 bases: TGTGCCAGCAGCCCGAGGACGGAGGGGGATACGCAGTATTTT. It is translated as CASSPRTEGDTQYF.

The chain joins TRBV6-5 to TRBJ1-5; tentatively, D is TRBD1 (5 bases). The germline gives CDR1 MNHEY, CDR2 SVGAGI. The V gene lost 4 bases and the J gene lost 4 bases, with 14 bases spanning the gap. This CDR3 is built from 15 residues. CDR3 bases: TGTGCCAGCAGTTCATGGACAAGTGGTAATCAGCCCCAGCATTTT. Translated: CASSSWTSGNQPQHF.

This clone was observed a handful of times. This chain joins TRBV27 and TRBJ1-2, with 8 bases that match TRBD1. The CDR3 spans 14 residues. Germline CDR1 and CDR2: MNHEY and SMNVEV (reference sequence). Losses at the gene ends were 0 bases for V and 7 bases for J; bases not matched to a gene: 4. The CDR3 nucleotides are TGTGCCAGCAGTTTATCGGCGACAGGGGTTGGCTACACCTTC. Translation: CASSLSATGVGYTF.

The chain joins TRBV7-2 to TRBJ2-1; D gene unclear. This CDR3 is built from 14 residues. Germline V gene data show CDR1 as SGHTA and CDR2 as FQGNSA. V dropped 2 bases and J dropped 11 bases, with 16 bases sitting between them. CDR3 region: CASSLYGTVNQQFF. The DNA of the CDR3 is TGTGCCAGCAGCTTATACGGCACCGTCAACCAGCAGTTCTTC.

The V call is TRBV5-1, the J call TRBJ2-2; no reliable D call. CDR1 is SGHRS and CDR2 is YFSETQ in the germline V gene. The CDR3 has 12 residues. The germline V and J ends were trimmed by 2 bases and 7 bases, with 6 bases remaining between them. CDR3 in DNA: TGCGCCAGCAGCTTCGGTCTCGGGGAGCTGTTTTTT. Translating it yields CASSFGLGELFF.

The V gene is TRBV7-3, the J gene TRBJ2-5; D tentatively fits TRBD1 or TRBD2 (5 bases each). CDR3 length: 13 amino acids. Germline V lookup: CDR1 SGHTA, CDR2 FQGTGA. V was cut by 1 base and J by 5 bases, with 8 bases left in between. CDR3 residues: CASSLIEGETQYF. CDR3 sequence (DNA): TGTGCCAGCAGCTTAATCGAGGGGGAGACCCAGTACTTC.

The chain uses TRBV6-5 and TRBJ1-1; D remains unclear. Trimming took off 4 bases at V and 2 bases at J, with 17 bases between the two ends. This CDR3 is 16 amino acids long. Germline V gene lookup returns CDR1 MNHEY and CDR2 SVGAGI. The CDR3 region is CASSFLSVGDNTEAFF. The CDR3 DNA reads TGTGCCAGCAGTTTCCTATCAGTCGGAGATAACACTGAAGCTTTCTTT.

This clone was detected only once. The chain employs TRBV13 and TRBJ1-3; a possible D gene is TRBD1 (6 bases). CDR1 is PRHDT, CDR2 FYEKMQ, per germline (reference sequence). V was trimmed by 4 bases and J by 0 bases, leaving 22 bases between them. The length of the CDR3 is 19 residues. The CDR3 sequence is CASSSITIGQSSSGNTIYF. The CDR3, as DNA: TGTGCCAGCAGCTCCATAACAATAGGACAGTCGAGCTCTGGAAACACCATATATTTT.

This chain connects TRBV4-3 to TRBJ2-5; 9 bases line up with TRBD2. V trimming: 0 bases; J trimming: 5 bases; junction bases outside the gene matches: 7. CDR1 and CDR2 from the germline V gene are LGHNA and YSLEER. The CDR3 has 16 residues. CDR3 region: CASSQDRLAVGETQYF. The CDR3 coding sequence is TGCGCCAGCAGCCAAGACAGACTAGCGGTTGGGGAGACCCAGTACTTC.

The rearrangement links TRBV15 to TRBJ1-2, with 7 bases that match TRBD1. Per the germline V gene, CDR1 is LNHNV and CDR2 is YYDKDF (reference sequence). The CDR3 sequence is 14 residues long. Trimming at V came to 0 bases and at J to 4 bases, leaving 2 bases not matched to a gene. CDR3 loop: CATSREGTAYGYTF. The DNA of the CDR3 is TGTGCCACCAGCAGAGAGGGGACAGCCTATGGCTACACCTTC. Supplemented by reference TRBV15 and TRBJ1-2, the full variable domain reads DAMVIQNPRYQVTQFGKPVTLSCSQTLNHNVMYWYQQKSSQAPKLLFHYYDKDFNNEADTPDNFQSRRPNTSFCFLDIRSPGLGDTAMYLCATSREGTAYGYTFGSGTRLTVV.

The chain has TRBV19 and TRBJ1-3; 8 bases line up with TRBD1. V shed 3 bases, J shed 0 bases, and the junction held 13 bases outside the gene matches. There are 19 residues in the CDR3. The germline gives CDR1 LNHDA, CDR2 SQIVND (reference sequence). CDR3 region: CASSIAGTGLLSSGNTIYF. For the CDR3, the DNA is TGTGCCAGTAGTATTGCCGGGACAGGTCTCCTGAGCTCTGGAAACACCATATATTTT.

V gene TRBV4-1 combines with J gene TRBJ1-5; TRBD1 aligns across 7 bases. The CDR3 covers 14 residues. The germline V gene encodes CDR1 MGHRA and CDR2 YSYEKL. V lost 3 bases, J lost 2 bases, and 1 base stayed unmatched. The CDR3 coding sequence is TGCGCCAGCAGCCACGACAGGGGCAATCAGCCCCAGCATTTT. It encodes CASSHDRGNQPQHF.

The V and J genes are TRBV9 and TRBJ2-2; a weak D match, TRBD1 (6 bases). This CDR3 is built from 16 residues. Per the germline V gene, CDR1 is SGDLS and CDR2 is YYNGEE. V was shortened by 3 bases and J by 7 bases, with 19 bases between the two germline ends. The CDR3 DNA is TGTGCCAGCAGCGACGAATCAGGGGCCCTGGTCGGGGAGCTGTTTTTT. This sequence encodes CASSDESGALVGELFF.

The rearrangement uses TRBV13 and TRBJ1-1; D may be TRBD1 (6 bases). Trimming removed 1 base at V and 3 bases at J, with 15 bases between. The CDR3 consists of 16 residues. Germline CDR1 PRHDT, CDR2 FYEKMQ (reference sequence). In nucleotides, the CDR3 is TGTGCCAGCAGCTTAGTGCGGGAGGGGGAAGACACTGAAGCTTTCTTT. Amino acids: CASSLVREGEDTEAFF.

The chain has TRBV5-8 and TRBJ1-2, with D unclear. Germline V gene data show CDR1 as SGHTS and CDR2 as YDEGEE. Trimming took off 6 bases at V and 8 bases at J, with 14 bases between the two ends. The CDR3 sequence is 12 residues long. CDR3: CASNVAGWGYTF. CDR3 nucleotide sequence: TGTGCCAGCAACGTGGCCGGTTGGGGCTACACCTTC. The variable domain in full, completed from reference TRBV5-8 and TRBJ1-2, reads EAGVTQSPTHLIKTRGQQATLRCSPISGHTSVYWYQQALGLGLQFLLWYDEGEERNRGNFPPRFSGRQFPNYSSELNVNALELEDSALYLCASNVAGWGYTFGSGTRLTVV.

The chain couples TRBV2 to TRBJ1-1; TRBD1 matches at 11 bases. V shed 8 bases and J 0 bases; nucleotides not matched to a gene: 14. Germline loops: CDR1 SNHLY, CDR2 FYNNEI. This CDR3 region has 18 residues. CDR3 amino acids: CASSIRTGGSSMNTEAFF. CDR3 DNA sequence: TGTGCCAGCTCTATTCGGACAGGGGGCTCTTCCATGAACACTGAAGCTTTCTTT. Full variable domain (outside the CDR3, taken from reference TRBV2 and TRBJ1-1): EPEVTQTPSHQVTQMGQEVILRCVPISNHLYFYWYRQILGQKVEFLVSFYNNEISEKSEIFDDQFSVERPDGSNFTLKIRSTKLEDSAMYFCASSIRTGGSSMNTEAFFGQGTRLTVV.

This rearrangement joins TRBV19 to TRBJ1-2; no reliable D call. CDR1 is LNHDA and CDR2 is SQIVND in the germline V gene (reference sequence). The CDR3 extends over 13 amino acids. Trimming took 9 bases from V and 0 from J, leaving 11 bases between them. The DNA of the CDR3 is TGTGCCAGCGCGGATGGGTCTAACTATGGCTACACCTTC. This codes for CASADGSNYGYTF.

This clone was picked up a small number of times. This chain joins TRBV4-3 and TRBJ1-2, with D perhaps TRBD1 (5 bases). Per germline, CDR1 LGHNA and CDR2 YSLEER. V dropped 1 base and J dropped 4 bases, with 13 bases sitting between them. The length of the CDR3 is 15 residues. CDR3 in DNA: TGCGCCAGCAGCCAAGTAGCGGGGACCATCTATGGCTACACCTTC. Amino acids: CASSQVAGTIYGYTF.

This chain links TRBV7-9 with TRBJ2-7, with TRBD1 matching 7 bases. This CDR3 spans 14 amino acids. From germline, CDR1 is SEHNR and CDR2 FQNEAQ (reference sequence). V was pared by 5 bases and J by 3 bases, with 7 bases of the junction left unmatched. The DNA of the CDR3 is TGTGCCAGCAGCGATGGGACAGAAAACTACGAGCAGTACTTC. Amino acid sequence: CASSDGTENYEQYF.

The chain carries TRBV5-1 and TRBJ2-3, with a possible D match to TRBD2 (5 bases). CDR3 length equals 13 residues. V was clipped by 3 bases and J by 14 bases, with 19 bases between them. Germline CDR1 SGHRS, CDR2 YFSETQ. The CDR3 sequence is CASSYDAGHPWYF. For the CDR3, the DNA is TGCGCCAGCAGCTATGATGCGGGTCATCCCTGGTATTTT.